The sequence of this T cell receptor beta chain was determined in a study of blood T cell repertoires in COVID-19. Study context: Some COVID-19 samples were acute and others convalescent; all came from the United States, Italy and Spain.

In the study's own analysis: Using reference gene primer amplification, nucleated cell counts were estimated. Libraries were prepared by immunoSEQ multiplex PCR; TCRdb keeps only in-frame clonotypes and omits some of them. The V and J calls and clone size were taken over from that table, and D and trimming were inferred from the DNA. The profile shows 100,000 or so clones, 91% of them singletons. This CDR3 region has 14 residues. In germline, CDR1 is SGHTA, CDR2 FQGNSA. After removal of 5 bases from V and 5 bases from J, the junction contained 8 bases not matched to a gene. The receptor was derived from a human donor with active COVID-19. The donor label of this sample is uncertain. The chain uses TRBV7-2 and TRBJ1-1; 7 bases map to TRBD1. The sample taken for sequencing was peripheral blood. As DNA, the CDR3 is TGTGCCAGCAGCCTACAGGGGTCTAGGACTGAAGCTTTCTTT. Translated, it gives CASSLQGSRTEAFF.